A selection of T cell receptor beta chains follows, all from one sample in a study of blood T cell repertoires in COVID-19. TCRdb keeps only in-frame clones here, not all; method: immunoSEQ multiplex PCR. This table holds hundreds of thousands of clones, around 86% found once. Sequencing was carried out using peripheral blood. These receptors were collected from a woman aged 45-65 years with COVID-19, enrolled during active disease. CDR3s include the opening cysteine and the closing phenylalanine or tryptophan. Each record gives: D gene, clone size, V gene, J gene, CDR3 protein, CDR3 DNA. A D gene is named only where the DNA matches it firmly. Only part of the rows carry a size: once, few, many, or a class if the clone is expanded.

D gene: TRBD1
clone size: -
V gene: TRBV29-1
J gene: TRBJ1-2
CDR3 protein: CSVVQGIDYGYTF
CDR3 DNA: TGCAGCGTTGTACAGGGGATCGACTATGGCTACACCTTC

D gene: -
clone size: -
V gene: TRBV14
J gene: TRBJ1-2
CDR3 protein: CASSQDLRGGTGYTF
CDR3 DNA: TGTGCCAGCAGCCAAGATTTAAGGGGAGGGACTGGCTACACCTTC

D gene: -
clone size: -
V gene: TRBV5-8
J gene: TRBJ1-2
CDR3 protein: CASRLRTVLNYGYTF
CDR3 DNA: TGTGCCAGCAGGTTAAGAACAGTTCTAAACTATGGCTACACCTTC

D gene: TRBD1
clone size: -
V gene: TRBV19
J gene: TRBJ2-7
CDR3 protein: CASRGYRDSSYEQYF
CDR3 DNA: TGTGCCAGTAGGGGCTACCGGGACAGCTCCTACGAGCAGTACTTC

D gene: TRBD1
clone size: once
V gene: TRBV29-1
J gene: TRBJ1-2
CDR3 protein: CSVEVLYRGNSGYTF
CDR3 DNA: TGCAGCGTTGAAGTCCTCTACAGGGGGAACAGTGGCTACACCTTC

D gene: -
clone size: -
V gene: TRBV11-2
J gene: TRBJ2-7
CDR3 protein: CASSLQYEQYF
CDR3 DNA: TGTGCCAGCAGCTTACAGTACGAGCAGTACTTC

D gene: TRBD2
clone size: -
V gene: TRBV4-3
J gene: TRBJ2-3
CDR3 protein: CASSQTRAGGPADTQYF
CDR3 DNA: TGCGCCAGCAGCCAAACCCGAGCGGGAGGGCCGGCAGATACGCAGTATTTT

D gene: -
clone size: -
V gene: TRBV6-4
J gene: TRBJ1-2
CDR3 protein: CASRPDTNYGYTF
CDR3 DNA: TGTGCCAGCAGGCCGGACACAAACTATGGCTACACCTTC

D gene: -
clone size: -
V gene: TRBV19
J gene: TRBJ2-2
CDR3 protein: CASSRGQTSTGELFF
CDR3 DNA: TGTGCCAGTAGTCGAGGACAGACATCCACCGGGGAGCTGTTTTTT

D gene: -
clone size: -
V gene: TRBV3-1/TRBV3-2
J gene: TRBJ2-7
CDR3 protein: CASRSGGYEQYF
CDR3 DNA: TGTGCCAGCAGGAGCGGCGGATACGAGCAGTACTTC

D gene: TRBD2
clone size: -
V gene: TRBV5-8
J gene: TRBJ2-3
CDR3 protein: CASSLTSGRADTQYF
CDR3 DNA: TGTGCCAGCAGCTTGACTAGCGGGAGAGCAGATACGCAGTATTTT

D gene: -
clone size: -
V gene: TRBV6-1
J gene: TRBJ1-6
CDR3 protein: CASSEGSSPLHF
CDR3 DNA: TGTGCCAGCAGTGAAGGTTCGTCACCCCTCCACTTT

D gene: TRBD2
clone size: -
V gene: TRBV3-1/TRBV3-2
J gene: TRBJ2-3
CDR3 protein: CASSQTTGLAGPSYTDTQYF
CDR3 DNA: TGTGCCAGCAGCCAAACGACGGGACTAGCGGGACCTTCATACACAGATACGCAGTATTTT

D gene: TRBD2
clone size: -
V gene: TRBV7-8
J gene: TRBJ2-3
CDR3 protein: CASSTGGYGTDTQYF
CDR3 DNA: TGTGCCAGCAGCACGGGGGGTTACGGCACAGATACGCAGTATTTT

D gene: TRBD1
clone size: once
V gene: TRBV11-3
J gene: TRBJ1-4
CDR3 protein: CASSSRQGVPNEKLFF
CDR3 DNA: TGTGCCAGCAGCTCGCGACAGGGGGTCCCTAATGAAAAACTGTTTTTT

D gene: TRBD1
clone size: -
V gene: TRBV9
J gene: TRBJ1-2
CDR3 protein: CASSVWDRGRDGYTF
CDR3 DNA: TGTGCCAGCAGCGTATGGGACAGGGGGCGTGATGGCTACACCTTC

D gene: -
clone size: -
V gene: TRBV11-3
J gene: TRBJ1-1
CDR3 protein: CASMPGMNTEAFF
CDR3 DNA: TGTGCCAGCATGCCGGGAATGAACACTGAAGCTTTCTTT